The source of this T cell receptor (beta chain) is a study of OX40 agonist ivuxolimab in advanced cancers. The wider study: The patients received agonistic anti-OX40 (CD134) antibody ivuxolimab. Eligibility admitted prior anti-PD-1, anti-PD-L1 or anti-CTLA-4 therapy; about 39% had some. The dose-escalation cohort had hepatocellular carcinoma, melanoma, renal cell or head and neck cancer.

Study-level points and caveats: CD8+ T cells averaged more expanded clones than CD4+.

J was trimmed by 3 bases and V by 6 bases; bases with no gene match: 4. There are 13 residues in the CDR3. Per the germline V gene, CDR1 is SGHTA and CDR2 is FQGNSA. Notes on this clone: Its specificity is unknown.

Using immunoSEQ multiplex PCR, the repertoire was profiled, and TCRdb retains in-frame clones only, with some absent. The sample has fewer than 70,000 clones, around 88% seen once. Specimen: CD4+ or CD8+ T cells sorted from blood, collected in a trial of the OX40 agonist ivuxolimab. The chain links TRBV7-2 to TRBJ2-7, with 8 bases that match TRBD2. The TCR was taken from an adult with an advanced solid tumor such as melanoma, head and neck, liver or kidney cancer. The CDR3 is CASSPSGFYEQYF. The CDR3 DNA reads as TGTGCCAGCAGTCCTAGCGGGTTCTACGAGCAGTACTTC.